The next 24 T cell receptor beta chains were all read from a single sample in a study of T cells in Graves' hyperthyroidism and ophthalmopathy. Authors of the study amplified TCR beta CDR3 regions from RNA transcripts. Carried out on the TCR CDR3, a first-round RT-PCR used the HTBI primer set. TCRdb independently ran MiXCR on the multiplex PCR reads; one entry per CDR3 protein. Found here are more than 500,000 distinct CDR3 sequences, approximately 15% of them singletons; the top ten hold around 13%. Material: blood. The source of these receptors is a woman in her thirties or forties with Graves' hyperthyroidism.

This CDR3 is CASSLGSTAIETQYF. The CDR3 nucleotides are TGCGCCAGCAGCCTTGGGAGTACAGCAATAGAGACCCAGTACTTC. The chain is built from TRBV5-1 and TRBJ2-5; a possible D gene is TRBD2 (5 bases). The CDR3 spans 15 residues. Germline V lookup: CDR1 SGHRS, CDR2 YFSETQ. V was clipped by 4 bases and J by 4 bases, with 17 bases between them.

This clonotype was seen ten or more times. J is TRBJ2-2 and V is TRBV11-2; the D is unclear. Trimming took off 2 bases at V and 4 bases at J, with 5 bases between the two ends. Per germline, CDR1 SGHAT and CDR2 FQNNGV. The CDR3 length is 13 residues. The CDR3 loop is CASSLWSTGELFF. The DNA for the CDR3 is TGTGCCAGCAGCTTATGGAGCACCGGGGAGCTGTTTTTT.

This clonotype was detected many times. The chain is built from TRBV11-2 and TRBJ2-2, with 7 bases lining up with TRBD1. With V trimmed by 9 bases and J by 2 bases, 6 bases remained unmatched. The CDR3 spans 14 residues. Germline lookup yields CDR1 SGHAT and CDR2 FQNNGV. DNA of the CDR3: TGTGCCAGTAAGGGACAGTCCAACACCGGGGAGCTGTTTTTT. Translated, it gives CASKGQSNTGELFF.

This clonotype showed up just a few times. CDR3 sequence (DNA): TGTGCCATCAGTGAGCTGGACGGCTACTATGGCTACACCTTC. Residues: CAISELDGYYGYTF. V usage is TRBV10-3 and J usage is TRBJ1-2; no clear D gene. The CDR3 extends over 14 amino acids. In germline, CDR1 is ENHRY, CDR2 SYGVKD. Trimming left V 2 bases short and J 3 bases short, with 10 bases between.

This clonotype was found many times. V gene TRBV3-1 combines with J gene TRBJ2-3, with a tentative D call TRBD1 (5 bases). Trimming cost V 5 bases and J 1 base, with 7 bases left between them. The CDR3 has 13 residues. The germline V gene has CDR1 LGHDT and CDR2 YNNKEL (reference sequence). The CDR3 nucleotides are TGTGCCAGCAGCGGGGCCGGCACAGATACGCAGTATTTT. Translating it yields CASSGAGTDTQYF.

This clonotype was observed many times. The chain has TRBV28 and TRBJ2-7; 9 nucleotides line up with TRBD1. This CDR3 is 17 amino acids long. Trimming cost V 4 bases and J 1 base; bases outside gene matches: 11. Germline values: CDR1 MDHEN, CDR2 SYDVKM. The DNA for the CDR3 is TGTGCCAGCAGTTCAGGGACAGGGCTTAGTTCGTCCTACGAGCAGTACTTC. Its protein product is CASSSGTGLSSSYEQYF. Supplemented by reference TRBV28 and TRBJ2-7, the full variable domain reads DVKVTQSSRYLVKRTGEKVFLECVQDMDHENMFWYRQDPGLGLRLIYFSYDVKMKEKGDIPEGYSVSREKKERFSLILESASTNQTSMYLCASSSGTGLSSSYEQYFGPGTRLTVT.

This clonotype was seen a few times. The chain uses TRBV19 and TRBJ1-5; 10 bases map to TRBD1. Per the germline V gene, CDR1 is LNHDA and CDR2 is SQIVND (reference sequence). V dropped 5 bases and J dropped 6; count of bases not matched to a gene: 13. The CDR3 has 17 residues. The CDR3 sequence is CASSVYLTGGASQPQHF. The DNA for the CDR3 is TGTGCCAGTAGTGTCTATTTGACAGGGGGCGCGAGTCAGCCCCAGCATTTT.

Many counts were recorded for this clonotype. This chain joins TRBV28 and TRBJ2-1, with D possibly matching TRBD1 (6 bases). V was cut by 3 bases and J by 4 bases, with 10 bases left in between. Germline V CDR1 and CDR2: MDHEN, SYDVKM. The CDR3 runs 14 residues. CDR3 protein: CASSFIGGYNEQFF. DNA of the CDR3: TGTGCCAGCAGTTTCATAGGGGGTTACAATGAGCAGTTCTTC.

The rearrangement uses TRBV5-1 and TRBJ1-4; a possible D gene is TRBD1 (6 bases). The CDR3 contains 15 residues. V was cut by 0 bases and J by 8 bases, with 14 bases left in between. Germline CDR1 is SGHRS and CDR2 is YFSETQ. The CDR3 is CASSLVAGVSEKLFF. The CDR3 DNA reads TGCGCCAGCAGCTTGGTCGCAGGGGTCTCAGAAAAACTGTTTTTT.

The CDR3 loop is CASSYAGFGNTIYF. The CDR3 DNA follows: TGTGCCAGCAGTTATGCAGGGTTCGGAAACACCATATATTTT. The chain recombines TRBV6-5 with TRBJ1-3; D is perhaps TRBD1 (5 bases). V gave up 3 bases and J gave up 4 bases, with 10 bases separating them. This CDR3 is built from 14 residues. The germline CDR1 and CDR2 sequences are MNHEY and SVGAGI.

This CDR3 reads CSVDSGSLGDTQYF. The CDR3, as DNA: TGCAGCGTGGATAGCGGGAGCCTGGGAGATACGCAGTATTTT. The rearrangement links TRBV29-1 to TRBJ2-3; 9 nucleotides align to TRBD2. CDR1 is SQVTM, CDR2 ANQGSEA, per germline. The length of the CDR3 is 14 residues. The V and J ends lost 6 bases and 5 bases, in that order; junction bases with no gene match: 9.

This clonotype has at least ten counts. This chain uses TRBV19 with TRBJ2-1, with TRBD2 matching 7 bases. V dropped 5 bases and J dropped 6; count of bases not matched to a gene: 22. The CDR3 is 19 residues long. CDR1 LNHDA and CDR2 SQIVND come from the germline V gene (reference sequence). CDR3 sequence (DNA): TGTGCCAGTAGTCCCCTCCTGGAGCGGGAACTTTGGAGGAGCAATGAGCAGTTCTTC. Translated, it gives CASSPLLERELWRSNEQFF.

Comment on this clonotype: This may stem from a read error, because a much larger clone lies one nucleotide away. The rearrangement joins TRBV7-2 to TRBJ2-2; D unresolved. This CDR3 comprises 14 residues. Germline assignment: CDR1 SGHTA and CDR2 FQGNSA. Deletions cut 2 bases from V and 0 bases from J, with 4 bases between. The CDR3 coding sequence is TGTGCCAGCAGCTTAATAGCGAACACCGGGGAGCTGTTTTTT. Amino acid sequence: CASSLIANTGELFF.

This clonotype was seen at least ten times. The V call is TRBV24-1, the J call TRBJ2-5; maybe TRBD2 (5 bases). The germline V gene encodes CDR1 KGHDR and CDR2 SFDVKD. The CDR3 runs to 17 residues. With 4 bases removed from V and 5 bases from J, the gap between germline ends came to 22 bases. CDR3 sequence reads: CATSDPPGEPGTETQYF. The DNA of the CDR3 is TGTGCCACCAGTGACCCGCCTGGGGAGCCGGGAACGGAGACCCAGTACTTC.

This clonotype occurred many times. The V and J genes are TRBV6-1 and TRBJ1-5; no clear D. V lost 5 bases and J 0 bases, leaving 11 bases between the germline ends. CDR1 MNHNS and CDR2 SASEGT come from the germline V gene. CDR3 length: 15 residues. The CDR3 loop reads CASSLGYRSNQPQHF. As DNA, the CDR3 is TGTGCCAGCAGTTTAGGATATCGTAGCAATCAGCCCCAGCATTTT.

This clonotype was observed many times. CDR3 residues: CASTPTGGVYEQYF. The CDR3 DNA follows: TGTGCCAGCACCCCGACAGGGGGCGTGTACGAGCAGTACTTC. The chain joins TRBV27 to TRBJ2-7; TRBD1 matches at 10 bases. Per the germline V gene, CDR1 is MNHEY and CDR2 is SMNVEV (reference sequence). The CDR3 has 14 residues. Germline trimming cut 7 bases from V and 4 bases from J; bases unmatched to any gene: 7.

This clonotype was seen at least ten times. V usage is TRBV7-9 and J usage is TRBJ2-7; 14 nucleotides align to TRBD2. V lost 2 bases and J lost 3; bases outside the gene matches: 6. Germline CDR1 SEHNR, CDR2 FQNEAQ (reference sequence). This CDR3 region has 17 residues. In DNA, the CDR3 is TGTGCCAGCAGCTTACGAGCGGGGACTAGCGGGAGCTACGAGCAGTACTTC. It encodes CASSLRAGTSGSYEQYF.

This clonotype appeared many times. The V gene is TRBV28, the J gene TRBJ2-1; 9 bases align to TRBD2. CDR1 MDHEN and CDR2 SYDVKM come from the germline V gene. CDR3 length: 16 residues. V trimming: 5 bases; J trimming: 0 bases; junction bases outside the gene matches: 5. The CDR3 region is CASSPLSGSSYNEQFF. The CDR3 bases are TGTGCCAGCAGTCCACTTAGCGGGAGCTCCTACAATGAGCAGTTCTTC.

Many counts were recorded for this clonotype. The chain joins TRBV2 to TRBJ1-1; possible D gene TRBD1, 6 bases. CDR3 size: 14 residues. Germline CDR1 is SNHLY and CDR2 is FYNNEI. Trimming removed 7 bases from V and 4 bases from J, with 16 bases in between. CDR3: CASNLRGLSTEAFF. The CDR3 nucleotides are TGTGCCAGCAACCTTCGGGGGCTGAGCACTGAAGCTTTCTTT.

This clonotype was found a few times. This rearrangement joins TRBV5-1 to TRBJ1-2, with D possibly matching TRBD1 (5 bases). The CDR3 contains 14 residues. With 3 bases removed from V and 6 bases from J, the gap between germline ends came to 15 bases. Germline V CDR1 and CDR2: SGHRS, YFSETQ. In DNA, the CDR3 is TGCGCCAGCAGCTCGGACATGCCCCCGAATGGCTACACCTTC. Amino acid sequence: CASSSDMPPNGYTF.

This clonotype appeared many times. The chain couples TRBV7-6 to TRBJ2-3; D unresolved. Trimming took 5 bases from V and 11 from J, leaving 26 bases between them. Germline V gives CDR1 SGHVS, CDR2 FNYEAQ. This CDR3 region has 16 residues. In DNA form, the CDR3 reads TGTGCCAGCAGCCCCAGGATTTCGCCAAATCCCCTAATGCAGTATTTT. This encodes CASSPRISPNPLMQYF.

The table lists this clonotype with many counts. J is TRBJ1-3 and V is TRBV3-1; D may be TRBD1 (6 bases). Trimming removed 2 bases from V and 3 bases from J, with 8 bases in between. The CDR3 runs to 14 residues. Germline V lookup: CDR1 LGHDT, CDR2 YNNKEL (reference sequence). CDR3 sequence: CASSQQGYGNTIYF. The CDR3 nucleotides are TGTGCCAGCAGCCAACAGGGGTATGGAAACACCATATATTTT.

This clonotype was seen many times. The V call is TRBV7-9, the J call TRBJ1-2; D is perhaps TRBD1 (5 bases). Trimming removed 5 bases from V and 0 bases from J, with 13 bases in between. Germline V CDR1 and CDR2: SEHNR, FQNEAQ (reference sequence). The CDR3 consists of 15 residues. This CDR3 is CASSLGQGANYGYTF. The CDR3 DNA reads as TGTGCCAGCAGCCTGGGGCAGGGAGCTAACTATGGCTACACCTTC.

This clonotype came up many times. The CDR3 sequence: CASSEVAGAGETQYF. The CDR3 DNA reads as TGTGCCAGCAGTGAGGTGGCGGGAGCGGGAGAGACCCAGTACTTC. The V call is TRBV6-1, the J call TRBJ2-5, with 7 bases matching TRBD2. The germline CDR1 and CDR2 sequences are MNHNS and SASEGT. This CDR3 has 15 amino acids. V shed 3 bases and J 4 bases; nucleotides not matched to a gene: 8.